This TCR beta chain originates from a study of regulatory T cells in long-lasting Graves disease. Whole-study results and caveats: New patients shared 966 public clonotypes, and persistent patients shared more, with about 2,500.

Points on this clonotype: Its antigen remains unknown.

Unmatched junction bases numbered 1, after V lost 3 bases and J lost 5 bases. This CDR3 region has 14 residues. Per germline, CDR1 MRHNA and CDR2 SNTAGT. The time point is: newly diagnosed GD, antithyroid drugs for less than 3 months. The TCR library was made from RNA extracted from PBMCs. In building TCR beta libraries, iRepertoire HTBI primers were used together with Arm-PCR of CDR3 regions. MiXCR, run by TCRdb on the multiplex PCR reads, gives a single entry per CDR3 protein. The data contain under 800,000 distinct CDR3 sequences, roughly 16% of them singletons. The sample was also reused in another study, on T cells in Graves' hyperthyroidism and ophthalmopathy. In that study: Patients were aged 18 to 65, had disease duration under 2 months, and had newly diagnosed hyperthyroidism. The HTBI primer set was used in a first-round RT-PCR of the TCR CDR3.

The chain is built from TRBV6-4 and TRBJ1-6; 7 bases are shared with TRBD1. The sample here was peripheral blood mononuclear cells (PBMCs), taken at new diagnosis, from a patient treated with antithyroid drugs. This clonotype was obtained from a woman between 25 and 40 years old with Graves disease. This chain's CDR3 is CASSDGTDNSPLHF. The CDR3 DNA reads as TGTGCCAGCAGTGATGGGACAGATAATTCACCCCTCCACTTT.